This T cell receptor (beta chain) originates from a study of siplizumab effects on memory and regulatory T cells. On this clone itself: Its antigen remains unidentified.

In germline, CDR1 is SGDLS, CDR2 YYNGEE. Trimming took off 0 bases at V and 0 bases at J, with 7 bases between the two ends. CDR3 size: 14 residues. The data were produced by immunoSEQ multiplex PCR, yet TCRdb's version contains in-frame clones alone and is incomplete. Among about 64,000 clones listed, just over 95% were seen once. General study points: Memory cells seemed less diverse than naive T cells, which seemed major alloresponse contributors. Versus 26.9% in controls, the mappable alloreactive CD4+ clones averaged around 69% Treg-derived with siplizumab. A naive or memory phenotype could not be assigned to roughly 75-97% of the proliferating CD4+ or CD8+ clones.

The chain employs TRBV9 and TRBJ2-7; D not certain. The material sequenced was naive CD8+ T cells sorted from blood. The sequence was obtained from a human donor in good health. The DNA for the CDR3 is TGTGCCAGCAGCGTAGACGGTGGCTCCTACGAGCAGTACTTC. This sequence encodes CASSVDGGSYEQYF.